This T cell receptor (beta chain) originates from a study of shared T cell receptors in the human thymus. Trimming shortened V by 4 bases and J by 4 bases, and 10 bases separated the two germline ends. CDR1 and CDR2 from the germline V gene are LNHDA and SQIVND (reference sequence). The CDR3 totals 13 residues. A remark on this clone: Other DNA sequences in the same sample also yield this CDR3.

Generated by immunoSEQ multiplex PCR, the TCRdb table keeps only in-frame clones and is missing some. The sample contains some 700,000 clones, approximately 85% of which appear only once. The sample also formed part of further work on human thymus T cells.

V usage is TRBV19 and J usage is TRBJ1-1; a weak D match, TRBD1 (6 bases). The source of this sequence is a girl less than two years old with a congenital heart defect. Sequencing was carried out using thymocytes. CDR3 protein: CASSTQGGTEAFF. The CDR3 DNA sequence: TGTGCCAGTAGTACACAGGGTGGCACTGAAGCTTTCTTT.